There are many counts of the clone carrying this TCR beta chain. Antigen specificity is unknown. The record originates from a study of CD8+CD57+ T cells in acquired aplastic anemia. Study details: An average of 3.2 ug of DNA was obtained from sorted CD4+ and CD8+ cells. Study observations and caveats: Comparison of patients with controls identified roughly 27 shared CD8+ CDR3 sequences.

The study profiled TCR beta VDJ and CDR3 using genomic DNA as template. TCRdb re-called the reads through MiXCR, storing one row per CDR3 protein. Of about 250,000 distinct CDR3 sequences listed, more than 45% were seen once; the top ten hold 7.8%. Whoever was chosen for sequencing had shown CD8+CD57+ cell expansion by flow cytometry. Severe acquired aplastic anemia was diagnosed in all patients. CDR1 and CDR2 from the germline V gene are DFQATT and SNEGSKA (reference sequence). The CDR3 loop spans 14 amino acids. With 2 bases clipped from V and 5 bases from J, the junction kept 9 bases outside the gene matches.

This clonotype was sampled from a human donor with aplastic anemia. The V and J genes are TRBV20-1 and TRBJ2-7; 7 bases line up with TRBD1. Material: sorted CD4+, CD8+, or CD8+CD57+ T cells (not recorded which) from PBMCs. This chain's CDR3 is CSARPLQGPNEQYF. In DNA form, the CDR3 reads TGCAGTGCTAGACCGCTACAGGGGCCCAACGAGCAGTACTTC.